The 12 T cell receptor beta chains presented below share a single source sample, sequenced in a study of blood T cell repertoires in COVID-19. Measured with immunoSEQ multiplex PCR; TCRdb has only the in-frame clones, and not every one. This table has approximately 300,000 clones, around 89% appearing once. Input material: peripheral blood. These receptors originate from a woman in her 50s with active or convalescent COVID-19.

This clone appeared once. The chain links TRBV7-3 to TRBJ2-7; TRBD2 aligns across 7 bases. CDR1 SGHTA and CDR2 FQGTGA come from the germline V gene. J was trimmed by 6 bases and V by 5 bases; bases with no gene match: 7. CDR3 length equals 13 residues. CDR3 region: CASSPGLGVEQYF. In DNA form, the CDR3 reads TGTGCCAGCAGCCCAGGACTAGGTGTCGAGCAGTACTTC.

This chain joins TRBV27 and TRBJ1-1; 8 nucleotides line up with TRBD1. With V trimmed by 8 bases and J by 5 bases, 7 bases remained unmatched. Germline V CDR1 and CDR2: MNHEY, SMNVEV (reference sequence). This CDR3 comprises 13 residues. The CDR3 bases are TGTGCCAGCCATCCTGGGACAGGAACTGAAGCTTTCTTT. This sequence encodes CASHPGTGTEAFF.

The chain recombines TRBV7-2 with TRBJ1-2, with 7 nucleotides matching TRBD1. Germline V lookup: CDR1 SGHTA, CDR2 FQGNSA. The V gene end was trimmed by 5 bases and the J gene end by 4 bases; junction bases not matched to a gene: 10. The length of the CDR3 is 15 residues. As DNA, the CDR3 is TGTGCCAGCAGCCGGACGAGGGACAGCTTCTATGGCTACACCTTC. Protein: CASSRTRDSFYGYTF.

This chain connects TRBV5-4 to TRBJ2-7, with 7 bases identical to TRBD1. Trimming removed 1 base from V and 6 bases from J; junction bases left unmatched: 10. Per the germline V gene, CDR1 is SGHNT and CDR2 is YYREEE (reference sequence). The length of the CDR3 is 15 residues. The CDR3 sequence: CASSLTGALEGEQYF. For the CDR3, the DNA is TGTGCCAGCAGCTTGACAGGGGCCCTTGAGGGCGAGCAGTACTTC.

The V and J genes are TRBV27 and TRBJ1-6; 7 bases are a match to TRBD1. V lost 0 bases, J lost 6 bases, and 5 bases stayed unmatched. The germline V gene encodes CDR1 MNHEY and CDR2 SMNVEV (reference sequence). The CDR3 spans 16 residues. CDR3 sequence reads: CASSLSPGGGNSPLHF. The DNA of the CDR3 is TGTGCCAGCAGTTTATCCCCAGGGGGAGGTAATTCACCCCTCCACTTT.

V and J are TRBV4-2 and TRBJ2-5; 8 positions agree with TRBD2. Germline trimming cut 4 bases from V and 1 base from J; bases unmatched to any gene: 14. The CDR3 has 18 amino acids. CDR1 is LGHNA, CDR2 YNFKEQ, per germline. The CDR3 DNA reads as TGTGCCAGCAGCCGATCCCTATCTGAGCGGGAGCCCCAAGAGACCCAGTACTTC. It specifies CASSRSLSEREPQETQYF.

This chain uses TRBV6-1 with TRBJ1-3; D is perhaps TRBD1 (5 bases). Germline-derived CDR1 and CDR2 are MNHNS and SASEGT. The CDR3 totals 15 residues. V lost 3 bases and J 1 base, leaving 10 bases between the germline ends. CDR3 nucleotide sequence: TGTGCCAGCAGTGAGCCAGGGAGGTCTGGAAACACCATATATTTT. Its protein is CASSEPGRSGNTIYF.

The V gene is TRBV9, the J gene TRBJ2-7; TRBD2 aligns across 8 bases. From germline, CDR1 is SGDLS and CDR2 YYNGEE. This CDR3 spans 15 amino acids. With 4 bases clipped from V and 2 bases from J, the junction kept 8 bases outside the gene matches. The CDR3 nucleotides are TGTGCCAGCAGCCCAGGACTAGCCTCGCCCTACGAGCAGTACTTC. Translated, it gives CASSPGLASPYEQYF.

This chain joins TRBV28 and TRBJ2-7; TRBD1 matches 10 bases. Germline CDR1 reads MDHEN; CDR2 reads SYDVKM. CDR3 size: 15 residues. V shed 6 bases and J 0 bases; nucleotides not matched to a gene: 5. The CDR3, as DNA: TGTGCCAGCAGATCCGGGACAGGGGTCTCCTACGAGCAGTACTTC. This translates into CASRSGTGVSYEQYF.

The chain is built from TRBV28 and TRBJ1-6, with TRBD1 matching over 10 bases. CDR3 length: 15 residues. With 5 bases clipped from V and 7 bases from J, the junction kept 5 bases outside the gene matches. Germline V gives CDR1 MDHEN, CDR2 SYDVKM. CDR3 residues: CASSRQGAKNSPLHF. The CDR3 nucleotides are TGTGCCAGCAGTCGACAGGGGGCGAAAAATTCACCCCTCCACTTT.

The V and J genes are TRBV5-1 and TRBJ1-4; D unclear. Trimming stripped 0 bases from V and 5 bases from J, with 8 bases between. CDR3 length: 14 amino acids. In germline, CDR1 is SGHRS, CDR2 YFSETQ. CDR3 sequence: CASSLVGSNEKLFF. CDR3 nucleotide sequence: TGCGCCAGCAGCTTGGTCGGTTCCAATGAAAAACTGTTTTTT.

The chain combines TRBV4-3 with TRBJ2-7; possibly TRBD2 for D (5 bases). V gave up 4 bases and J gave up 2 bases, with 15 bases separating them. This CDR3 contains 15 residues. Germline CDR1 reads LGHNA; CDR2 reads YSLEER. The CDR3 sequence: CASSRTEGSPYEQYF. CDR3 sequence (DNA): TGCGCCAGCAGCCGTACCGAGGGTAGTCCCTACGAGCAGTACTTC.